This is a list of T cell receptor beta chains from one sample in a study of blood T cells in healthy people across ages. One entry per CDR3 protein, called by TCRdb with MiXCR from the 5' RACE reads. Among more than 550,000 distinct CDR3 sequences listed, 22% were seen once. The specimen was blood. Receptors were obtained from a man aged 70 or older in good health. Each CDR3 is given with its conserved first and last residue. The D gene is left open where the match is weak. Not all rows give a size; the values are once, few, many and, for expanded clones, a class.

V gene	D gene	clone size	CDR3 length	J gene	CDR3 DNA	CDR3 protein
TRBV20-1	TRBD2	-	18	TRBJ2-1	TGCAGTGCAAAAGGCCTACTAGCGGGAGACGGGACCTACAATGAGCAGTTCTTC	CSAKGLLAGDGTYNEQFF
TRBV20-1	-	-	13	TRBJ2-1	TGCAGTGCTAGGAGTACGGGAGTCAATGAGCAGTTCTTC	CSARSTGVNEQFF
TRBV5-1	TRBD1	few	13	TRBJ2-7	TGCGCCAGCAGCCCCGGACAGGAATACGAGCAGTACTTC	CASSPGQEYEQYF
TRBV1	-	-	16	TRBJ2-4	TGCACCAGCAGTCGTCTAGCGGGAGGGAACAAAAACATTCAGTACTTC	CTSSRLAGGNKNIQYF
TRBV27	TRBD1	-	16	TRBJ2-5	TGTGCCAGCAGTTTGTCGACAGGGGGGCCCCAAGAGACCCAGTACTTC	CASSLSTGGPQETQYF
TRBV12-3/TRBV12-4	-	-	15	TRBJ1-4	TGTGCCAGCAGTTCCCTCAGGGCAGTCAATGAAAAACTGTTTTTT	CASSSLRAVNEKLFF
TRBV7-9	TRBD1	few	15	TRBJ1-2	TGTGCCAGCAGCCGACAGGGGGCACCCAACTATGGCTACACCTTC	CASSRQGAPNYGYTF
TRBV4-1	-	few	15	TRBJ1-3	TGCGCCAGCAGCCAAGATAACAAACCCCCCGGCACCATATATTTT	CASSQDNKPPGTIYF
TRBV5-1	TRBD1	few	16	TRBJ2-3	TGCGCCAGCAGCCTCGGGGACAGGCCCTCCACAGATACGCAGTATTTT	CASSLGDRPSTDTQYF
TRBV28	-	-	10	TRBJ1-2	TGTGCCATTAGGGACTATGGCTACACCTTC	CAIRDYGYTF
TRBV15	-	few	15	TRBJ2-1	TGTGCCACCAGCAGAGAGGACTTCTCCTACAATGAGCAGTTCTTC	CATSREDFSYNEQFF
TRBV7-6	TRBD1	few	18	TRBJ2-2	TGTGCCAGCAGCAGACACACCTATCGGGACAGGGGTACCGGGGAGCTGTTTTTT	CASSRHTYRDRGTGELFF
TRBV24-1	TRBD2	few	14	TRBJ2-1	TGTGCCACCGGTCGGGAGGGGGTATACAATGAGCAGTTCTTC	CATGREGVYNEQFF
TRBV19	-	-	15	TRBJ2-5	TGTGCCAGTAGTATGGGGAGAACCTTCCAAGAGACCCAGTACTTC	CASSMGRTFQETQYF
TRBV7-2	-	-	14	TRBJ2-3	TGTGCCAGCAGCTTTGACTCACGCACAGATACGCAGTATTTT	CASSFDSRTDTQYF
TRBV11-2	-	-	16	TRBJ2-7	TGTGCCAGCAGCCCAAAGGGAGCGGGACAGCCTTACGAGCAGTACTTC	CASSPKGAGQPYEQYF
TRBV19	-	-	14	TRBJ1-4	TGTGCCAGTAAGCCGGGACATGGGAATGAAAAACTGTTTTTT	CASKPGHGNEKLFF
TRBV7-6	TRBD2	-	16	TRBJ2-3	TGTGCCAGCAGCTTAACGACTAGCGGGGGGTTGGATACGCAGTATTTT	CASSLTTSGGLDTQYF
TRBV25-1	TRBD1	few	18	TRBJ2-6	TGTGCCAGCAGTGACCAGGACAGGATGATCTCTGGGGCCAACGTCCTGACTTTC	CASSDQDRMISGANVLTF
TRBV3-1	TRBD1	-	15	TRBJ2-1	TGTGCCAGCAGTCCACCGGACAGGTCCTACAATGAGCAGTTCTTC	CASSPPDRSYNEQFF
TRBV14	-	-	14	TRBJ2-7	TGTGCCAGCAGCGGAACCGGAGGGCCTTGGGAGCAGTACTTC	CASSGTGGPWEQYF
TRBV20-1	-	-	16	TRBJ1-4	TGCAGTGCTAGTCCCCGCGGATTTTCAACTAATGAAAAACTGTTTTTT	CSASPRGFSTNEKLFF
TRBV6-2/TRBV6-3	-	few	15	TRBJ1-1	TGTGCCAGCAGCCCGTCATTGGGGATGAACACTGAAGCTTTCTTT	CASSPSLGMNTEAFF
TRBV11-2	-	-	15	TRBJ2-1	TGTGCCAGCAGCTTAGTGCGGGACAGTTACAATGAGCAGTTCTTC	CASSLVRDSYNEQFF
TRBV9	TRBD2	few	18	TRBJ2-2	TGTGCCAGCAGCGTAGGGCTAGCGGGAGGGCCTCTCACCGGGGAGCTGTTTTTT	CASSVGLAGGPLTGELFF
TRBV7-3	-	few	13	TRBJ1-6	TGTGCCAGCAGCTTAATGATTAATTCACCCCTCCACTTT	CASSLMINSPLHF
TRBV5-6	-	-	13	TRBJ2-5	TGTGCCAGCACCTCAGGGAGGGGGCAGACCCAGTACTTC	CASTSGRGQTQYF
TRBV12-3/TRBV12-4	TRBD2	-	14	TRBJ2-1	TGTGCCAGCAAACCGGGACTAGCGGGTGGTGAGCAGTTCTTC	CASKPGLAGGEQFF
TRBV7-6	-	few	14	TRBJ2-3	TGTGCCAGCAGCTTACCTAGTTCGGCAGATACGCAGTATTTT	CASSLPSSADTQYF
TRBV13	-	-	15	TRBJ2-1	TGTGCCAGCAGCTCCTCCTATTTAGGCTACAATGAGCAGTTCTTC	CASSSSYLGYNEQFF
TRBV7-2	-	-	13	TRBJ2-7	TGTGCCAGCAGCTCGACAGGAGTGACCGAGCAGTACTTC	CASSSTGVTEQYF
TRBV5-8	-	-	15	TRBJ1-5	TGTGCCAGCAGCTTGCTTCGGGTCAGCAATCAGCCCCAGCATTTT	CASSLLRVSNQPQHF
TRBV28	-	-	13	TRBJ2-5	TGTGCCAGCAGTGAGGGGGAGGGAGAGACCCAGTACTTC	CASSEGEGETQYF
TRBV5-1	-	few	15	TRBJ2-3	TGCGCCAGCAGCTTGGGGGGGGGCCAGTCAGATACGCAGTATTTT	CASSLGGGQSDTQYF
TRBV5-1	TRBD2	many	16	TRBJ2-4	TGCGCCAGCAGCTTGGGATTTAGCGGGGACCAAAACATTCAGTACTTC	CASSLGFSGDQNIQYF
TRBV5-1	-	-	16	TRBJ2-1	TGCGCCAGCAGCTTGGCAGTAGCTCTCGGATGGAATGAGCAGTTCTTC	CASSLAVALGWNEQFF
TRBV5-1	TRBD1	-	15	TRBJ1-2	TGCGCCAGCAGCGTACCGGGACAGGCTAACTATGGCTACACCTTC	CASSVPGQANYGYTF
TRBV28	-	-	11	TRBJ2-7	TGTGCCAGCAGCAAACTATACGAGCAGTACTTC	CASSKLYEQYF
TRBV9	-	-	14	TRBJ2-4	TGTGCCAGCAGCGTAGGGGGACATGAGGACATTCAGTACTTC	CASSVGGHEDIQYF
TRBV29-1	-	few	14	TRBJ1-2	TGCAGCGTTGAGGCCGACGGAAACGACTATGGCTACACCTTC	CSVEADGNDYGYTF
TRBV12-3/TRBV12-4	TRBD1	-	13	TRBJ2-7	TGTGCCAGCAACCGACAGGGGTCTAGCGAGCAGTACTTC	CASNRQGSSEQYF
TRBV11-1	TRBD2	few	15	TRBJ2-1	TGTGCCAGCAGCTTAAGTAGCGGGAGCAACAATGAGCAGTTCTTC	CASSLSSGSNNEQFF
TRBV20-1	-	-	14	TRBJ2-7	TGCAGTGCTAGAGACCAGGGATACTCCTACGAGCAGTACTTC	CSARDQGYSYEQYF
TRBV6-1	-	few	13	TRBJ1-4	TGTGCGGGCGGTGGGGCAACTAATGAAAAACTGTTTTTT	CAGGGATNEKLFF
TRBV11-2	-	few	15	TRBJ2-3	TGTGCCAGCAGCGGTAGGAGGGCGCGGGTAGATACGCAGTATTTT	CASSGRRARVDTQYF
TRBV20-1	TRBD1	-	15	TRBJ1-5	TGCAGTGCTTTGGGACAGCATTATAGCAATCAGCCCCAGCATTTT	CSALGQHYSNQPQHF
TRBV20-1	TRBD2	many	15	TRBJ2-5	TGCAGTGCCGCACCACTAGCGGGGGTTCAAGAGACCCAGTACTTC	CSAAPLAGVQETQYF
TRBV6-1	-	few	14	TRBJ1-2	TGTGCCAGCAGTGAAGCGCGGCAGAACTATGGCTACACCTTC	CASSEARQNYGYTF
TRBV12-3/TRBV12-4	TRBD1	-	14	TRBJ2-7	TGTGCCAGCAGGCACTCACAGGGGTCCTACGAGCAGTACTTC	CASRHSQGSYEQYF
TRBV14	-	few	13	TRBJ2-1	TGTGCCAGCAGCCGGAAGACAGCTAGAGAGCAGTTCTTC	CASSRKTAREQFF
TRBV3-1	-	few	15	TRBJ1-5	TGTGCCAGCAGCCAAGGGCAAGGGGCGAGTCAGCCCCAGCATTTT	CASSQGQGASQPQHF
TRBV10-3	-	-	13	TRBJ2-1	TGTGCCATCCGCCCGGGAGCAAATCGTGAGCAGTTCTTC	CAIRPGANREQFF
TRBV29-1	-	-	13	TRBJ1-1	TGCAGCGCAACGGGACAAGCGAACACTGAAGCTTTCTTT	CSATGQANTEAFF
TRBV7-2	TRBD1	-	16	TRBJ1-5	TGTGCCAGCAGCCGCCGGACGACAGGGACGTACCAGCCCCAGCATTTT	CASSRRTTGTYQPQHF
TRBV5-1	-	-	13	TRBJ2-3	TGCGCCAGCAGCTTGGAATCCGGGGATACGCAGTATTTT	CASSLESGDTQYF
TRBV5-1	TRBD1	-	13	TRBJ2-2	TGCGCCAGCACCCTGACAGGGGCCGGGGAGCTGTTTTTT	CASTLTGAGELFF
TRBV5-1	-	-	14	TRBJ1-2	TGCGCCAGCAGCTCAGCCGGGAAAAACTATGGCTACACCTTC	CASSSAGKNYGYTF
TRBV10-3	TRBD2	many	12	TRBJ2-7	TGTGCCACCGCGGGGACTAGCGCCGAGCAGTACTTC	CATAGTSAEQYF
TRBV6-5	TRBD2	many	16	TRBJ2-1	TGTGCCAGCAGACAGCCGGGACTAGCGGGGGGGGATGAGCAGTTCTTC	CASRQPGLAGGDEQFF